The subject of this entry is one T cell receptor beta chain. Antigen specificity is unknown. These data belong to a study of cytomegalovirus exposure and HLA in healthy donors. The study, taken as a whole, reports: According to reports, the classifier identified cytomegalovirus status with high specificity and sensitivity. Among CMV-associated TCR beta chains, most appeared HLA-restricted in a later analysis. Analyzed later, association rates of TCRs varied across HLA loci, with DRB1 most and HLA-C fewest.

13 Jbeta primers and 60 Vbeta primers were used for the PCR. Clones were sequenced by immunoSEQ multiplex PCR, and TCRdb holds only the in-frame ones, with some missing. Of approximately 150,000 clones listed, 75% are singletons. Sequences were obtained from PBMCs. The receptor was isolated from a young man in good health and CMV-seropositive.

This CDR3 is CAWSVNRAEDTQYF. In DNA, the CDR3 is TGTGCCTGGAGTGTAAACAGGGCTGAAGATACGCAGTATTTT. The chain employs TRBV30 and TRBJ2-3, with D perhaps TRBD1 (6 bases). The CDR3 loop spans 14 amino acids. Germline V gene data show CDR1 as GTSNPN and CDR2 as SVGIG (reference sequence). V lost 0 bases and J lost 5, with 12 bases in between. Supplemented by reference TRBV30 and TRBJ2-3, the full variable domain reads SQTIHQWPATLVQPVGSPLSLECTVEGTSNPNLYWYRQAAGRGLQLLFYSVGIGQISSEVPQNLSASRPQDRQFILSSKKLLLSDSGFYLCAWSVNRAEDTQYFGPGTRLTVL.